The rows below give T cell receptor beta chains drawn from one sample of a study of siplizumab effects on memory and regulatory T cells. Produced via immunoSEQ multiplex PCR; TCRdb's table is partial and in-frame only. The data show roughly 56,000 clones, with more than 80% seen just once and about 40% held by the top ten. Material for sequencing was CD8+ T cells sorted from blood. Source of these receptors: a human donor in good health. Each CDR3 is given with its conserved first and last residue. D genes are given only for firm matches. Clone sizes are given selectively: once, few, many, or a class where the clone is expanded.

V	size	J	D	CDR3	DNA
TRBV4-2	NA	TRBJ1-5	NA	CASSQDASWVSNQPQHF	TGTGCCAGCAGCCAAGATGCTTCGTGGGTTAGCAATCAGCCCCAGCATTTT
TRBV9	NA	TRBJ2-5	NA	CASSVEGNQETQYF	TGTGCCAGCAGCGTAGAAGGAAACCAAGAGACCCAGTACTTC
TRBV9	few	TRBJ1-1	NA	CASSVEPDGNTEAFF	TGTGCCAGCAGCGTTGAGCCGGACGGGAACACTGAAGCTTTCTTT
TRBV7-9	NA	TRBJ1-2	TRBD1	CASSLGQGASGYTF	TGTGCCAGCAGCTTGGGACAGGGGGCGTCCGGCTACACCTTC
TRBV7-7	once	TRBJ2-7	NA	CASSLAAGPGYEQYF	TGTGCTAGCAGCTTAGCGGCAGGACCTGGATACGAGCAGTACTTC
TRBV10-3	NA	TRBJ2-7	TRBD2	CAIRGGLDSYEQYF	TGTGCCATCAGAGGGGGACTAGACTCCTACGAGCAGTACTTC
TRBV5-6	NA	TRBJ1-5	NA	CASSLGWGRAQPQHF	TGTGCCAGCAGCTTGGGGTGGGGTCGGGCTCAGCCCCAGCATTTT
TRBV19	NA	TRBJ1-2	NA	CASSIPDGFYGYTF	TGTGCCAGTAGTATACCGGACGGCTTCTATGGCTACACCTTC
TRBV6-5	NA	TRBJ1-3	NA	CASKAGSQGGNTIYF	TGTGCCAGCAAGGCGGGCTCCCAAGGGGGAAACACCATATATTTT
TRBV19	once	TRBJ1-2	TRBD1	CASSLGQGDGYTF	TGTGCCAGTAGCCTGGGACAGGGGGATGGCTACACCTTC
TRBV28	NA	TRBJ2-5	TRBD1	CASSFSWTGQETQYF	TGTGCCAGCAGTTTTTCATGGACAGGGCAAGAGACCCAGTACTTC
TRBV4-1	NA	TRBJ2-3	TRBD1	CASSQEPGPRGPDTQYF	TGCGCCAGCAGCCAAGAACCAGGGCCGAGGGGGCCAGATACGCAGTATTTT
TRBV29-1	NA	TRBJ1-4	TRBD1	CSVSRDRGNEKLFF	TGCAGCGTGTCCCGGGACAGGGGAAATGAAAAACTGTTTTTT
TRBV9	once	TRBJ2-2	TRBD2	CASTIGTSNTGELFF	TGTGCCAGCACCATCGGGACTAGTAACACCGGGGAGCTGTTTTTT
TRBV7-6	NA	TRBJ1-3	TRBD1	CASSQGAGNTIYF	TGTGCCAGCAGCCAGGGGGCTGGAAACACCATATATTTT
TRBV5-1	NA	TRBJ2-3	NA	CASSFEGVGSQYF	TGCGCCAGCAGCTTTGAAGGCGTCGGGTCGCAGTATTTT
TRBV5-8	NA	TRBJ2-1	TRBD2	CASSFKLAGVLVEQFF	TGTGCCAGCAGCTTTAAATTAGCGGGAGTCTTGGTTGAGCAGTTCTTC
TRBV10-3	few	TRBJ2-2	NA	CAISESDTGELFF	TGTGCCATCAGTGAGTCGGACACCGGGGAGCTGTTTTTT
TRBV13	NA	TRBJ2-4	NA	CASSSPQLGNIQYF	TGTGCCAGCAGCTCCCCCCAACTTGGGAACATTCAGTACTTC
TRBV28	once	TRBJ1-2	NA	CASSRGGTNYIYGYTF	TGTGCCAGCAGCCGGGGTGGGACGAATTATATCTATGGCTACACCTTC
TRBV28	once	TRBJ2-3	NA	CASSLRETDTQYF	TGTGCCAGCAGTTTACGAGAAACAGATACGCAGTATTTT
TRBV27	NA	TRBJ1-1	NA	CASRWVEGTEAFF	TGTGCCAGCAGATGGGTGGAGGGCACTGAAGCTTTCTTT
TRBV28	NA	TRBJ2-7	TRBD2	CAIGTSVSYEQYF	TGTGCCATTGGGACTAGCGTTTCCTACGAGCAGTACTTC
TRBV30	NA	TRBJ1-4	TRBD1	CAWTTGASGWNEKLFF	TGTGCCTGGACGACAGGGGCATCGGGCTGGAATGAAAAACTGTTTTTT
TRBV7-6	NA	TRBJ2-1	NA	CASSLTLSSYNEQFF	TGTGCCAGCAGCCTTACATTGAGCTCCTACAATGAGCAGTTCTTC
TRBV7-3	NA	TRBJ2-2	TRBD2	CASSLAGEGELFF	TGTGCCAGCAGCCTAGCGGGCGAAGGGGAGCTGTTTTTT
TRBV7-3	NA	TRBJ2-1	NA	CASSLKASNEQFF	TGTGCCAGCAGCTTAAAGGCTAGCAATGAGCAGTTCTTC
TRBV6-5	NA	TRBJ2-1	NA	CASSYSTNPPYNEQFF	TGTGCCAGCAGTTACTCGACTAACCCACCCTACAATGAGCAGTTCTTC
TRBV28	NA	TRBJ1-1	NA	CASSQTITEAFF	TGTGCCAGCAGTCAAACCATAACTGAAGCTTTCTTT
TRBV18	NA	TRBJ2-2	TRBD1	CASSPPGQGATGELFF	TGTGCCAGCTCACCACCAGGACAGGGGGCCACCGGGGAGCTGTTTTTT
TRBV4-2	NA	TRBJ1-3	NA	CASSQDSGSVRNTIYF	TGTGCCAGCAGCCAAGACAGCGGATCCGTCCGAAACACCATATATTTT
TRBV11-2	NA	TRBJ2-7	TRBD2	CASSGTSGRAVYEQYF	TGTGCCAGTTCCGGGACTAGCGGGAGGGCCGTATACGAGCAGTACTTC
TRBV21-1	once	TRBJ1-5	NA	CASSPLGANQPQHF	TGTGCCAGCAGCCCTTTAGGGGCGAATCAGCCCCAGCATTTT
TRBV19	NA	TRBJ2-3	TRBD2	CASSPGTSGSRDTQYF	TGTGCCAGTAGCCCCGGGACTAGCGGGAGTAGGGATACGCAGTATTTT
TRBV29-1	NA	TRBJ2-1	NA	CSVDQTGLNEQFF	TGCAGCGTTGATCAGACAGGCCTGAATGAGCAGTTCTTC
TRBV28	NA	TRBJ2-7	NA	CASSLSSASGEQYF	TGTGCCAGCAGTTTATCTTCCGCTAGTGGCGAGCAGTACTTC
TRBV6-5	NA	TRBJ2-7	NA	CASRSGNTYEQYF	TGTGCCTCCCGGTCCGGGAACACCTACGAGCAGTACTTC
TRBV4-2	NA	TRBJ2-1	TRBD2	CASSQISGTYNEQFF	TGTGCCAGCAGCCAAATTAGCGGGACCTACAATGAGCAGTTCTTC
TRBV5-1	NA	TRBJ2-7	NA	CASSPSDAAYEQYF	TGCGCCAGCAGCCCGTCAGACGCGGCCTACGAGCAGTACTTC
TRBV28	NA	TRBJ1-5	NA	CASSLNRVGNQPQHF	TGTGCCAGCAGTTTAAACAGGGTGGGGAATCAGCCCCAGCATTTT
TRBV6-1	NA	TRBJ2-7	TRBD2	CAGGGYEQYF	TGTGCCGGCGGGGGGTACGAGCAGTACTTC